The sequence of this TCR beta chain was determined in a study of T cell changes during pregnancy in multiple sclerosis. Generated by immunoSEQ multiplex PCR, the TCRdb table keeps only in-frame clones and is missing some. The repertoire includes 25,000 to 35,000 clones, over 85% of them detected once, and 5% to 5.5% sits in the top ten. With 5 bases removed from V and 6 bases from J, the gap between germline ends came to 16 bases. The CDR3 covers 15 residues. Germline CDR1 PRHDT, CDR2 FYEKMQ (reference sequence). Source: CD8+ T cells from peripheral blood mononuclear cells, taken in the first trimester of pregnancy. The TCR was taken from a female donor with multiple sclerosis, enrolled in a pregnancy study. The chain carries TRBV13 and TRBJ2-2, with D tentatively TRBD1 (6 bases). The CDR3, as DNA: TGTGCCAGCAGCCTTATAAGGGGGTTGGCCGGGGAGCTGTTTTTT. This codes for CASSLIRGLAGELFF.